This T cell receptor beta chain was captured in a study of control samples from healthy donors and cancer patients. Germline CDR1 reads SGHRS; CDR2 reads YFSETQ. This CDR3 is built from 17 residues. The V gene end was trimmed by 4 bases and the J gene end by 9 bases; junction bases not matched to a gene: 18. TCRdb's table, derived via immunoSEQ multiplex PCR, lists solely in-frame clones and lacks some. Seen here are more than 85,000 clones, 75% to 95% observed once, and the top ten hold more than 3.5%. The chain is built from TRBV5-1 and TRBJ2-1; 8 positions agree with TRBD2. The source of this sequence is a human donor in good health. The donor label of this sample is uncertain. Material: blood. The CDR3, as DNA: TGCGCCAGCAGCGCGGGGGGATGGGTCAGGGAGAGTCGTGAGCAGTTCTTC. It yields the protein CASSAGGWVRESREQFF.